This TCR beta chain was found in a study of T cells after yellow fever vaccination (dated by TCRdb to about 2019). Regarding the complete study: The SMART-Seq v4 Ultra Low Input RNA kit was used to prepare libraries from fractions with low cell numbers. Bulk TCR alpha and beta repertoires were sequenced longitudinally to track T-cell clones before and after primary and booster YFV17D yellow fever vaccination. Two healthy male donors made up the cohort, one aged 18 to 30 years and the other aged 30 to 40 years. Blood was drawn at multiple timepoints before and after primary and secondary immunization, with bulk PBMC replicates and cell subsets isolated. What the work shows at the level of the full study, not this receptor alone: Computational filtering was required because FACS-sorted repertoires could contain abundant contaminating clonotypes from the bulk population. A small fraction of clonotypes showed up in both the CD4 and CD8 compartments, probably as a result of convergent recombination. Compared with the primary T-cell response, the secondary T-cell response was faster but weaker, reaching its peak on day 5 rather than on day 15. Because only two donors were included in the study, the extent to which the findings can be generalized is limited. After the booster, most of the clones that had expanded following primary vaccination were detected again (around 97% of CD4 and around 90% of CD8), which suggests that memory was broadly maintained.

Details on this clonotype: The target of this receptor is not known. It has no much larger one-base neighbor in the sample; base qualities were not kept.

TCR cDNA was synthesized by 5'RACE template switching, which introduced a universal primer site and unique molecular identifiers. Priming of cDNA synthesis was performed from both the TCR alpha and TCR beta constant segments. Two PCR steps were used to amplify libraries, with sample barcodes and sequencing adapters being added in the second step. Sequencing of the libraries was done on either Illumina HiSeq 2500 (2x100 bp) or NovaSeq (2x150 bp). The paper's processing steps were these. Reads were demultiplexed and collapsed into UMI consensus sequences with MIGEC, and V(D)J alignment was performed with MiXCR. Using edgeR on replicate PBMC samples, clonotypes were called vaccine-responding if FDR was below 0.01 and the log2 fold change was above 5 up to day 15. Bulk clonotypes were assigned CD4 or CD8 identity according to which sequenced CD4 or CD8 repertoire held them at higher abundance. TCRdb cleaned the public reads at Q25 with fastp, built clones with MiXCR and kept in-frame beta chains. All rows with the same CDR3 protein become a single entry with the most common DNA and genes. The V and J calls shown here were made by TCRdb, not taken from the authors' results. The sample table holds just under 600,000 distinct CDR3 sequences, of which 13% were seen once. The top ten hold about 14% of the sample.

V and J are truncated by 2 bases and 8 bases respectively, leaving an intervening sequence of 13 bases. The germline V gene (reference sequence) provides CDR1 DFQATT and CDR2 SNEGSKA. From the cysteine through the phenylalanine, the CDR3 covers 13 amino acids. The CDR3 DNA has 39 bases and is translated from base 1. The sample's treatment or condition, from its label and the paper: live attenuated yellow fever vaccine strain. At each blood-draw timepoint, two biological replicates of bulk PBMCs were collected. A standard Ficoll-Paque protocol was used to isolate PBMCs from peripheral blood. RNA was extracted with TriZol from bulk PBMCs, CD4 and CD8 fractions, and dextramer-positive and dextramer-negative fractions.

The V and J genes are TRBV20-1 and TRBJ2-1; TRBD2 is possibly the D segment (5 matching bases). This TCR came from a man aged 25-40 years who received the YFV17D yellow fever vaccine. This specimen was PBMCs, taken on the day of the yellow fever booster vaccination. The CDR3 has the sequence CSARMALVYEQFF. At the DNA level, the sequence is TGCAGTGCTAGAATGGCACTAGTCTATGAGCAGTTCTTC.